This T cell receptor (beta chain) was documented in a study of T cells in Graves' hyperthyroidism and ophthalmopathy. Amplification targeted TCR beta CDR3 regions from RNA transcripts. Primed by the HTBI set, a first-round RT-PCR was run on the TCR CDR3. TCRdb processed the multiplex PCR reads anew with MiXCR; each CDR3 protein has one entry. Counted here are about 410,000 distinct CDR3 sequences, more than 14% occurring once; the ten biggest clones make up about 19%. This clonotype was found many times. The ends lost 6 bases at V and 4 bases at J; junction bases unmatched: 9. CDR3 length: 15 residues.

What was sequenced was blood. The chain joins TRBV12-3 or TRBV12-4 to TRBJ2-1; 7 bases agree with TRBD1. This clonotype was obtained from a woman in her twenties or thirties with Graves' ophthalmopathy. Here the CDR3 reads CASSPPGQNYNEQFF. The DNA of the CDR3 is TGTGCCAGCAGCCCACCGGGACAGAATTACAATGAGCAGTTCTTC.